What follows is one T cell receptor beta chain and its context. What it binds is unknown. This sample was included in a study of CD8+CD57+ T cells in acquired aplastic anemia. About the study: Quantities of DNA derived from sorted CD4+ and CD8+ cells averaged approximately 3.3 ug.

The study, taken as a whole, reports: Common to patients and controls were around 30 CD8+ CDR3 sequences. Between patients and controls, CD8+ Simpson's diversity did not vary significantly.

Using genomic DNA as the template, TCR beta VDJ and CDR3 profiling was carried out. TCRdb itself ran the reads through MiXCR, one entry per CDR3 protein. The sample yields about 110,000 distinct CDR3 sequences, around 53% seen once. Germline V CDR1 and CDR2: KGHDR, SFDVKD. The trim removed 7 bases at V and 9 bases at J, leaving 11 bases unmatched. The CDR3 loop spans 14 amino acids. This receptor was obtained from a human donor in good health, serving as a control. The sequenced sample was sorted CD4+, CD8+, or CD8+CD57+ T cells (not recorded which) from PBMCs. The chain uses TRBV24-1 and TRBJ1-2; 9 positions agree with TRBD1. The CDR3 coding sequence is TGTGCCACCAGGGAGACAGGGGGTGAGGCAAGCTACACCTTC. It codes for CATRETGGEASYTF.